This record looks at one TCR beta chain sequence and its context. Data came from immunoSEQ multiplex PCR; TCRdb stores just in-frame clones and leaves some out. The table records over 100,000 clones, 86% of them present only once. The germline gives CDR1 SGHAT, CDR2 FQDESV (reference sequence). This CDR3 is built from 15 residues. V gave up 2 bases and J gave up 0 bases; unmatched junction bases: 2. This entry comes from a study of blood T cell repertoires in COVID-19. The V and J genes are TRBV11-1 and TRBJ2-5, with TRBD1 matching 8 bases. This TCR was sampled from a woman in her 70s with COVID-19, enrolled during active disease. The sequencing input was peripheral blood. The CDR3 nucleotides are TGTGCCAGCAGCTTACAACAGGGGGACCAAGAGACCCAGTACTTC. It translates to CASSLQQGDQETQYF.